This entry lists 6 T cell receptor beta chains sequenced from one sample in a study of blood T cells in healthy people across ages. A second PCR, run for roughly 7 to 11 cycles, used a sample-barcoded 5' primer plus a J-beta primer mix. Via MiXCR, TCRdb re-called the 5' RACE reads, giving one row per CDR3 protein. The table includes approximately 2,000,000 distinct CDR3 sequences, about 39% detected once. Sequencing used blood. The receptor set was obtained from a human donor in good health.

This clonotype has only a few counts. The chain carries TRBV9 and TRBJ2-5; the match to TRBD1 covers 10 bases. CDR3 size: 16 residues. From germline, CDR1 is SGDLS and CDR2 YYNGEE. V shed 3 bases and J 5 bases; nucleotides not matched to a gene: 10. The DNA for the CDR3 is TGTGCCAGCAGCGCTTCGGGACAGGGGCCACGGGAGACCCAGTACTTC. Translated: CASSASGQGPRETQYF.

This chain links TRBV7-2 with TRBJ2-7; 9 bases line up with TRBD2. Germline values: CDR1 SGHTA, CDR2 FQGNSA. The CDR3 has 14 residues. Germline trimming cut 4 bases from V and 3 bases from J; bases unmatched to any gene: 4. The CDR3 sequence: CASSSQRGVYEQYF. The CDR3 DNA is TGTGCCAGCAGCTCCCAGCGGGGGGTCTACGAGCAGTACTTC.

The V and J genes are TRBV9 and TRBJ1-1; 7 bases are shared with TRBD1. The germline gives CDR1 SGDLS, CDR2 YYNGEE. There are 15 residues in the CDR3. V lost 3 bases, J lost 1 base, and 6 bases stayed unmatched. CDR3 sequence (DNA): TGTGCCAGCAGCGGAGGGGACAGCCCGAACACTGAAGCTTTCTTT. Translating gives CASSGGDSPNTEAFF.

In regard to this clonotype: At one end the junction does not follow the germline gene, possibly because of a read error. The chain joins TRBV20-1 to TRBJ2-7; the D is unclear. The end of the DNA is better explained by TRBJ2-5, so the J call may be wrong. CDR1 DFQATT and CDR2 SNEGSKA come from the germline V gene (reference sequence). The CDR3 runs 16 residues. The CDR3 bases are TGTAGTGCTAGAAAGGGCCTAGGAGCTGTCTGGGAGACCCAGTACTTC. It encodes CSARKGLGAVWETQYF.

This clonotype appeared many times. V usage is TRBV4-3 and J usage is TRBJ1-1; TRBD1 might be the D (5 bases). Germline V gene sequence: CDR1 LGHNA, CDR2 YSLEER. With 0 bases removed from V and 1 base from J, the gap between germline ends came to 15 bases. The CDR3 is made up of 17 amino acids. The CDR3 here is CASSQDLVQGQNTEAFF. The DNA for the CDR3 is TGCGCCAGCAGCCAAGATCTGGTTCAGGGCCAGAACACTGAAGCTTTCTTT.

DNA of the CDR3: TGTGCCAGCAGTCGCCCGCCCTCGACCCACACTGAAGCTTTCTTT. It codes for CASSRPPSTHTEAFF. The chain joins TRBV6-2 or TRBV6-3 to TRBJ1-1; D gene uncertain. Deletions cut 5 bases from V and 3 bases from J, with 16 bases between. CDR3 length: 15 amino acids. Germline V gene sequence: CDR1 MNHEY, CDR2 SVGEGT.